This T cell receptor beta chain was obtained from a study of blood T cell repertoires in COVID-19. On the study more broadly: COVID-19 samples, acute and convalescent, were from the United States, Italy and Spain. T cells, B-cell-depleted T cells, or PBMCs supplied cDNA or gDNA.

Produced via immunoSEQ multiplex PCR; TCRdb's table is partial and in-frame only. Seen here are some 200,000 clones, just over 85% observed once, and the top ten hold 5.9%. The length of the CDR3 is 14 residues. CDR1 KGHSH and CDR2 LQKENI come from the germline V gene. With 7 bases clipped from V and 7 bases from J, the junction kept 12 bases outside the gene matches. The sequencing input was peripheral blood. The sequence came from an elderly man with acute or convalescent COVID-19. The J gene is TRBJ1-2, the V gene TRBV18, with 7 bases matching TRBD1. The CDR3 nucleotides are TGTGCCAGCTGCCTGGCCAGGGGACAGTGTGGCTACACCTTC. Protein product: CASCLARGQCGYTF.